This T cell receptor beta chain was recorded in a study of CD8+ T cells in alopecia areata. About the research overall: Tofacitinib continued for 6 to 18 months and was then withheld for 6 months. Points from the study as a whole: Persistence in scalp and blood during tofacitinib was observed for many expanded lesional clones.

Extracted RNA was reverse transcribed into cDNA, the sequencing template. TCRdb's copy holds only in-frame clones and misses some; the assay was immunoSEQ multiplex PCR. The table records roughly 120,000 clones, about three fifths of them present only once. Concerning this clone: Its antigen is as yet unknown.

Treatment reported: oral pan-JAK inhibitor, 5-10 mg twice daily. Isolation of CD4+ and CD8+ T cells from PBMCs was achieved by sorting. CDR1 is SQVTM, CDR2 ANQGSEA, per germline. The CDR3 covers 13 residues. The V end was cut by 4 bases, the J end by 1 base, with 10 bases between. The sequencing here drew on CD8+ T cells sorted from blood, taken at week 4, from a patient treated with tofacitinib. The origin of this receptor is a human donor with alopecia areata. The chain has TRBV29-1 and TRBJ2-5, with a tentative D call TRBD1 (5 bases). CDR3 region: CSVAMGPQETQYF. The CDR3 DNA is TGCAGCGTTGCCATGGGGCCCCAAGAGACCCAGTACTTC.